This TCR beta chain was sequenced in a study of OX40 agonist ivuxolimab in advanced cancers. Overall study context: Patients with prior anti-PD-1, anti-PD-L1 or anti-CTLA-4 therapy were eligible; 35% to 45% had some. Study outcomes and limitations: Clones of CD4+ and CD8+ blood T cells grew by week 6 at doses of 0.1 to 3.0 mg/kg. Some patients without response likewise showed low normalized clonal expansion.

Comment on this clone: Its antigen is still unknown.

Profiled with immunoSEQ multiplex PCR; TCRdb holds only in-frame clones, not every one. The data contain about 52,000 clones, about 93% of them singletons. The V gene's germline CDR1 is SGHDT and CDR2 YYEEEE. V gave up 1 base and J gave up 0 bases, with 15 bases separating them. The CDR3 is 17 amino acids. Sequenced here: CD4+ or CD8+ T cells sorted from blood, sampled in a trial of the OX40 agonist ivuxolimab. The clonotype comes from an adult with an advanced solid tumor such as melanoma, head and neck, liver or kidney cancer. V gene TRBV5-6 combines with J gene TRBJ2-3; possibly TRBD2 for D (6 bases). This CDR3 reads CASSLPIAETSTDTQYF. CDR3 in DNA: TGTGCCAGCAGCTTGCCTATAGCGGAAACTAGCACAGATACGCAGTATTTT.